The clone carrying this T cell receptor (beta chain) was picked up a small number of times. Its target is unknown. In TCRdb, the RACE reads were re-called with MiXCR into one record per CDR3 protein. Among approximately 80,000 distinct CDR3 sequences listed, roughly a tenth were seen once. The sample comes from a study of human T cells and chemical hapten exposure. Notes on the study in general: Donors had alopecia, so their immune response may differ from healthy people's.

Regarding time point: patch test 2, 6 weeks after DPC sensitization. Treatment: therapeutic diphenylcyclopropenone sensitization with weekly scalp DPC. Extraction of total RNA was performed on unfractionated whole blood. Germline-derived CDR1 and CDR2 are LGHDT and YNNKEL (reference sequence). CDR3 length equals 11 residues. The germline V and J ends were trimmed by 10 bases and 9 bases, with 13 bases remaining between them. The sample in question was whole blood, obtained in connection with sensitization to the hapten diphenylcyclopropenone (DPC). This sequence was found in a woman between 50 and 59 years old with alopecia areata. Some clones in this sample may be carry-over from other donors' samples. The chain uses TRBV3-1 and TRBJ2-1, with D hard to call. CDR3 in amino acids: CAIGRASEQFF. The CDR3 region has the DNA TGTGCCATCGGCCGTGCTTCTGAGCAGTTCTTC.